This T cell receptor beta chain was sequenced in a study of T cells after yellow fever vaccination. Study background: Preparation used SMART-Seq v4 Ultra Low Input for the low-cell-number fractions.

Study findings and constraints: After the booster, approximately 95% of CD4 and about nine tenths of CD8 primary-response clones were re-detected. A small proportion of clonotypes was detected in both the CD4 and CD8 compartments.

This clonotype was observed many times. TCRdb re-called the 5' RACE reads through MiXCR, storing one row per CDR3 protein. The sample has more than 9,500 distinct CDR3 sequences, about 5.8% seen once. CDR1 is SGHNT and CDR2 is YYREEE in the germline V gene (reference sequence). V lost 6 bases and J lost 3; bases outside the gene matches: 9. This CDR3 region has 14 residues. The receptor was derived from a man in his thirties or forties who received the YFV17D yellow fever vaccine. The rearrangement uses TRBV5-4 and TRBJ2-7; TRBD1 matches 7 bases. Material: PBMCs, either bulk or a sorted T-cell subset (CD4+, CD8+, memory, or dextramer-sorted; not recorded which), obtained on the day of the yellow fever booster vaccination. The DNA for the CDR3 is TGTGCCAGCACCACCCAAGGACAGGACTACGAGCAGTACTTC. Protein product: CASTTQGQDYEQYF.